What follows are 17 T cell receptor beta chains derived from one specimen sequenced in a study of blood T cell repertoires in COVID-19. Profiled with immunoSEQ multiplex PCR; TCRdb holds only in-frame clones, not every one. The table has 150,000 or so clones, roughly 83% seen once. The sample taken for sequencing was peripheral blood. Source of these receptors: an elderly woman with acute or convalescent COVID-19.

The chain is built from TRBV5-4 and TRBJ1-2, with 7 bases matching TRBD1. Germline trimming cut 1 base from V and 0 bases from J; bases unmatched to any gene: 12. In germline, CDR1 is SGHNT, CDR2 YYREEE (reference sequence). The CDR3 totals 18 residues. The CDR3: CASSLPTGTSIPNYGYTF. CDR3 bases: TGTGCCAGCAGCTTGCCGACAGGGACATCGATCCCTAACTATGGCTACACCTTC.

This chain joins TRBV3-1 (or the pseudogene TRBV3-2) and TRBJ2-7; 7 bases agree with TRBD1. Per germline, CDR1 LGHDT and CDR2 YNNKEL (reference sequence). The CDR3 consists of 14 residues. Trimming at V came to 3 bases and at J to 9 bases, leaving 11 bases not matched to a gene. CDR3 coding DNA: TGTGCCAGCAGCCACGACAGGGATCTAGGACGGCAGTACTTC. Translation gives CASSHDRDLGRQYF.

The table lists this clone with a count of one. This chain uses TRBV19 with TRBJ1-1; a weak D match, TRBD1 (5 bases). V lost 4 bases, J lost 7 bases, and 13 bases lay in between. The CDR3 length is 13 residues. Germline CDR1 LNHDA, CDR2 SQIVND (reference sequence). CDR3 amino acids: CASSNWGSLEAFF. CDR3 sequence (DNA): TGTGCCAGTAGTAATTGGGGCAGCCTTGAAGCTTTCTTT.

On this clone itself: Other DNA sequences from this sample encode an identical CDR3 as well. The chain employs TRBV2 and TRBJ1-5; tentative D call: TRBD1 (6 bases). The CDR3 consists of 14 residues. Germline assignment: CDR1 SNHLY and CDR2 FYNNEI. V was cut by 4 bases and J by 6 bases, with 13 bases left in between. CDR3 nucleotide sequence: TGTGCCAGCAGTGTCACAGGGACCGGTCAGCCCCAGCATTTT. Protein sequence: CASSVTGTGQPQHF.

The chain couples TRBV27 to TRBJ2-7; D is possibly TRBD1 (6 bases). Germline V gene lookup returns CDR1 MNHEY and CDR2 SMNVEV (reference sequence). The CDR3 sequence is 15 residues long. With 9 bases removed from V and 3 bases from J, the gap between germline ends came to 21 bases. The CDR3 DNA is TGTGCCAGACGTTTCCGGGACAAAGAATACTACGAGCAGTACTTC. Its translation is CARRFRDKEYYEQYF.

The chain couples TRBV7-8 to TRBJ1-3, with 7 positions matching TRBD1. This CDR3 has 19 amino acids. Trimming took 4 bases from V and 3 from J; bases not matched to a gene: 18. The germline CDR1 and CDR2 sequences are SGHVS and FQNEAQ. The CDR3 DNA reads as TGTGCCAGCAGCTCCTCTCGCGGCCAAGGGACAGCTCTTGGAAACACCATATATTTT. Translation gives CASSSSRGQGTALGNTIYF. The whole variable domain, remainder taken from reference TRBV7-8 and TRBJ1-3, is GAGVSQSPRYKVAKRGQDVALRCDPISGHVSLFWYQQALGQGPEFLTYFQNEAQLDKSGLPSDRFFAERPEGSVSTLKIQRTQQEDSAVYLCASSSSRGQGTALGNTIYFGEGSWLTVV.

The chain couples TRBV6-1 to TRBJ2-5; the match to TRBD2 covers 12 bases. Germline lookup yields CDR1 MNHNS and CDR2 SASEGT. With 1 base clipped from V and 5 bases from J, the junction kept 8 bases outside the gene matches. The CDR3 covers 17 residues. The CDR3 region is CASSEEMTSGGGETQYF. The CDR3 bases are TGTGCCAGCAGTGAAGAAATGACTAGCGGGGGCGGGGAGACCCAGTACTTC.

This chain uses TRBV5-1 with TRBJ2-2; TRBD2 agrees at 8 bases. V was pared by 4 bases and J by 4 bases, with 9 bases of the junction left unmatched. CDR1 is SGHRS, CDR2 YFSETQ, per germline. This CDR3 has 16 amino acids. CDR3 sequence: CASSLGTSGITGELFF. CDR3 DNA: TGCGCCAGCAGCCTTGGGACTAGTGGGATCACCGGGGAGCTGTTTTTT.

The rearrangement links TRBV18 to TRBJ2-2, with D uncertain. With 3 bases removed from V and 8 bases from J, the gap between germline ends came to 13 bases. Per the germline V gene, CDR1 is KGHSH and CDR2 is LQKENI. The CDR3 is made up of 14 amino acids. CDR3 protein: CASSPNLNGGELFF. The CDR3 region has the DNA TGTGCCAGCTCACCTAATCTAAATGGTGGGGAGCTGTTTTTT.

This chain uses TRBV6-2 or TRBV6-3 with TRBJ1-2; TRBD1 matches at 7 bases. V shed 4 bases and J 4 bases; nucleotides not matched to a gene: 0. Germline loops: CDR1 MNHEY, CDR2 SVGEGT. The CDR3 consists of 12 residues. The CDR3 DNA is TGTGCCAGCAGTTGGGACAGCTATGGCTACACCTTC. Encoded protein: CASSWDSYGYTF.

The CDR3 region is CASSQEGGRGTYNEQFF. CDR3 DNA sequence: TGTGCCAGCAGCCAAGAAGGAGGGCGGGGCACGTACAATGAGCAGTTCTTC. J is TRBJ2-1 and V is TRBV4-2; the D gene is possibly TRBD2 (6 bases). Germline V gene sequence: CDR1 LGHNA, CDR2 YNFKEQ. CDR3 length equals 17 residues. Trimming stripped 0 bases from V and 4 bases from J, with 16 bases between.

This chain links TRBV5-6 with TRBJ2-3; weak D call: TRBD1 (5 bases). V dropped 0 bases and J dropped 0 bases, with 14 bases sitting between them. The CDR3 runs 17 residues. The germline V gene has CDR1 SGHDT and CDR2 YYEEEE. This chain's CDR3 is CASSLVRGLSSTDTQYF. For the CDR3, the DNA is TGTGCCAGCAGCTTGGTTAGGGGCCTTTCTAGCACAGATACGCAGTATTTT.

This clone has a single count. CDR3 nucleotide sequence: TGTGCCAGCTCATCAGGCCCAGTAAACACTGAAGCTTTCTTT. Amino acid sequence: CASSSGPVNTEAFF. V usage is TRBV18 and J usage is TRBJ1-1, with D unclear. This CDR3 has 14 amino acids. Germline values: CDR1 KGHSH, CDR2 LQKENI. V was pared by 5 bases and J by 2 bases, with 12 bases between. The full variable domain, rest sourced from reference TRBV18 and TRBJ1-1, is NAGVMQNPRHLVRRRGQEARLRCSPMKGHSHVYWYRQLPEEGLKFMVYLQKENIIDESGMPKERFSAEFPKEGPSILRIQQVVRGDSAAYFCASSSGPVNTEAFFGQGTRLTVV.

The chain recombines TRBV6-6 with TRBJ2-1; 10 positions match TRBD1. The CDR3 loop spans 16 amino acids. The germline V gene has CDR1 MNHNY and CDR2 SVGAGI (reference sequence). J gave up 6 bases and V 6 bases, and 11 bases lay outside the gene matches. CDR3 coding DNA: TGTGCCAGCAGGGGACCCGGGACAGGGGTTTTCAATGAGCAGTTCTTC. It is translated as CASRGPGTGVFNEQFF.

This clone was counted a few times. The chain has TRBV11-2 and TRBJ2-5; the match to TRBD2 covers 15 bases. This CDR3 contains 17 residues. Trimming took 5 bases from V and 1 from J; bases not matched to a gene: 5. The germline gives CDR1 SGHAT, CDR2 FQNNGV. The CDR3 sequence: CASSPGTSGGLQETQYF. CDR3 bases: TGTGCCAGCAGCCCAGGGACTAGCGGGGGGCTCCAAGAGACCCAGTACTTC.

V is TRBV5-4 and J is TRBJ2-3; 10 bases are a match to TRBD2. Germline V gives CDR1 SGHNT, CDR2 YYREEE (reference sequence). V lost 4 bases to trimming and J lost 6 bases; unmatched junction nucleotides: 5. The CDR3 is 14 residues long. The CDR3 sequence is CASSLSSGGDTQYF. In DNA form, the CDR3 reads TGTGCCAGCAGCCTTAGTAGCGGGGGGGATACGCAGTATTTT.

The rearrangement links TRBV19 to TRBJ1-2; 8 positions match TRBD1. The CDR3 covers 16 residues. CDR1 LNHDA and CDR2 SQIVND come from the germline V gene (reference sequence). Trimming at V came to 6 bases and at J to 4 bases, leaving 13 bases not matched to a gene. The CDR3 DNA sequence: TGTGCCAGTAGGGACTCAGGGGGGACAGGTCGCTATGGCTACACCTTC. Its translation is CASRDSGGTGRYGYTF.